The 28 T cell receptor beta chains given below trace back to one sample, sequenced in a study of monozygotic twins with cystic fibrosis (dated by TCRdb to the early 2020s). Library generation was performed with the immunoSEQ multiplex PCR assay. This immuneACCESS table, as held by TCRdb, lists in-frame sequences with V and J called but not all clones. Of the missing ones, under half trace to an unresolved V gene in checked studies; the others have no known cause. The sample includes roughly 28,000 clones, with roughly 80% observed a single time. Clones ranked in the top ten supply approximately 0.88% of the sample. Sequencing was carried out using blood. Receptor source: a girl aged 2 to 10 with cystic fibrosis.

The CDR3 loop reads CASSEFGLAGYNEQFF. The CDR3 DNA follows: TGTGCCAGCAGTGAGTTTGGACTAGCGGGATACAATGAGCAGTTCTTC. This chain connects TRBV6-4 to TRBJ2-1, with 12 bases fitting TRBD2. Unmatched junction bases numbered 4, after V lost 3 bases and J lost 4 bases. In germline, CDR1 is MRHNA, CDR2 SNTAGT. The CDR3 has 16 amino acids.

The chain joins TRBV10-3 to TRBJ2-3; D gene unclear. Looked up from germline, CDR1 is ENHRY and CDR2 is SYGVKD. The CDR3 spans 14 residues. Deletions cut 0 bases from V and 2 bases from J, with 6 bases between. The CDR3 here is CAISESGNTDTQYF. The DNA for the CDR3 is TGTGCCATCAGTGAGTCGGGCAACACAGATACGCAGTATTTT.

J is TRBJ2-7 and V is TRBV6-1, with TRBD1 matching over 9 bases. V gave up 2 bases and J gave up 5 bases; unmatched junction bases: 7. The germline V gene has CDR1 MNHNS and CDR2 SASEGT. The CDR3 has 15 amino acids. The chain's CDR3 is CASSERGTGSHEQYF. In DNA, the CDR3 is TGTGCCAGCAGTGAACGGGGGACAGGGAGCCACGAGCAGTACTTC.

The count of this clone is one. The chain links TRBV4-2 to TRBJ2-7, with 10 bases identical to TRBD2. CDR3 length equals 17 residues. J gave up 3 bases and V 0 bases, and 8 bases lay outside the gene matches. Germline CDR1 reads LGHNA; CDR2 reads YNFKEQ. This CDR3 reads CASSQEIAGGTLYEQYF. In DNA, the CDR3 is TGTGCCAGCAGCCAAGAGATAGCGGGAGGTACCCTCTACGAGCAGTACTTC.

The chain uses TRBV28 and TRBJ1-5; 8 nucleotides align to TRBD1. Trimming cost V 6 bases and J 7 bases; bases outside gene matches: 11. This CDR3 has 15 amino acids. CDR1 MDHEN and CDR2 SYDVKM come from the germline V gene. The CDR3 loop reads CASSLQGGRSQPQHF. The CDR3 DNA reads TGTGCCAGCAGCCTACAGGGGGGTAGGAGCCAGCCCCAGCATTTT.

The rearrangement links TRBV6-5 to TRBJ2-7; a weak D match, TRBD1 (6 bases). There are 13 residues in the CDR3. CDR1 MNHEY and CDR2 SVGAGI come from the germline V gene. V was pared by 5 bases and J by 6 bases, with 14 bases between. Here the CDR3 DNA reads TGTGCCAGCAGTGACCGTGGGGGCGTCGAGCAGTACTTC. Its translation: CASSDRGGVEQYF.

The V gene is TRBV5-1, the J gene TRBJ1-4, with 7 positions matching TRBD1. Germline lookup yields CDR1 SGHRS and CDR2 YFSETQ. This CDR3 spans 15 amino acids. Trimming removed 0 bases from V and 7 bases from J; junction bases left unmatched: 6. The CDR3 region has the DNA TGCGCCAGCAGCTTGGACCCGGGACAGTTTGAAAAACTGTTTTTT. Its translation is CASSLDPGQFEKLFF.

This sequence joins TRBV20-1 and TRBJ2-3; unclear D gene. Between the trimmed V and J ends, which lost 2 bases and 8 bases, there was a span of 8 bases. The germline CDR1 and CDR2 sequences are DFQATT and SNEGSKA (reference sequence). This CDR3 is 11 amino acids long. The CDR3 is CSARQLPTQYF. CDR3 nucleotides: TGCAGTGCTAGACAACTACCTACGCAGTATTTT.

This clone was counted between two and nine times. The chain carries TRBV20-1 and TRBJ1-1; D gene ambiguous. Trimming cost V 2 bases and J 5 bases, with 6 bases left between them. Germline V gene lookup returns CDR1 DFQATT and CDR2 SNEGSKA (reference sequence). CDR3 length: 11 amino acids. CDR3 DNA: TGCAGTGCTAGACTCGGAACTGAAGCTTTCTTT. This gives the protein CSARLGTEAFF.

The chain combines TRBV2 with TRBJ2-4, with 12 bases matching TRBD1. The V gene's germline CDR1 is SNHLY and CDR2 FYNNEI. V was pared by 9 bases and J by 2 bases, with 11 bases of the junction left unmatched. This CDR3 is built from 17 residues. In DNA form, the CDR3 reads TGTGCCAGTGAGCCGGGACAGGGGGCCTTTACCAAAAACATTCAGTACTTC. Its protein product is CASEPGQGAFTKNIQYF.

V and J are TRBV6-1 and TRBJ2-1; 13 bases line up with TRBD2. The ends lost 10 bases at V and 9 bases at J; junction bases unmatched: 9. The germline V gene encodes CDR1 MNHNS and CDR2 SASEGT. This CDR3 region has 14 residues. The CDR3 DNA follows: TGTGCCACGGAACTAGCGGGAGGGCCCGGTGAGCAGTTCTTC. Protein: CATELAGGPGEQFF.

This chain uses TRBV18 with TRBJ1-1, with 9 bases lining up with TRBD1. The CDR3 length is 13 residues. J was trimmed by 0 bases and V by 11 bases; bases with no gene match: 4. Germline-derived CDR1 and CDR2 are KGHSH and LQKENI. CDR3 bases: TGTGCCGCGGGACAGGGTGTGAACACTGAAGCTTTCTTT. Protein product: CAAGQGVNTEAFF.

On this clone itself: At one end the junction does not follow the germline gene, possibly because of a read error. V and J are TRBV6-1 and TRBJ2-7; TRBD2 might be the D (5 bases). The germline CDR1 and CDR2 sequences are MNHNS and SASEGT. The CDR3 contains 11 residues. CDR3 sequence (DNA): TGCCAAACTCGATCGGGGTACGAGCAGTACTTC. Protein product: CQTRSGYEQYF.

This chain links TRBV5-4 with TRBJ1-1; 7 positions agree with TRBD1. This CDR3 is 14 amino acids long. In germline, CDR1 is SGHNT, CDR2 YYREEE (reference sequence). V dropped 3 bases and J dropped 6; count of bases not matched to a gene: 8. CDR3 DNA sequence: TGTGCCAGCAGCTGGGACAGAGGGACGCCTGAAGCTTTCTTT. Translation: CASSWDRGTPEAFF.

The J gene is TRBJ2-7, the V gene TRBV29-1, with a weak D call TRBD2 (6 bases). Germline CDR1 is SQVTM and CDR2 is ANQGSEA. V gave up 6 bases and J gave up 3 bases, with 12 bases separating them. This CDR3 contains 12 residues. Here the CDR3 reads CSVSNSGYEQYF. In DNA form, the CDR3 reads TGCAGCGTCAGCAATAGCGGCTACGAGCAGTACTTC.

This chain connects TRBV5-6 to TRBJ2-5, with D perhaps TRBD1 (5 bases). The CDR3 consists of 13 residues. Trimming pared 4 bases from V and 5 bases from J, leaving 12 bases between. Germline V gives CDR1 SGHDT, CDR2 YYEEEE. DNA of the CDR3: TGTGCCAGCAGCCCCCATCCAGGGGAGACCCAGTACTTC. Its translation is CASSPHPGETQYF.

The chain carries TRBV6-1 and TRBJ1-2; tentatively, D is TRBD1 (6 bases). V lost 3 bases to trimming and J lost 1 base, with 12 bases between them. Looked up from germline, CDR1 is MNHNS and CDR2 is SASEGT. The CDR3 is made up of 15 amino acids. Written as DNA, the CDR3 is TGTGCCAGCAGTGACGCGGGGGCGGGTAACTATGGCTACACCTTC. The encoded protein is CASSDAGAGNYGYTF.

The rearrangement joins TRBV30 to TRBJ2-1, with 14 bases identical to TRBD2. CDR1 GTSNPN and CDR2 SVGIG come from the germline V gene (reference sequence). This CDR3 comprises 18 residues. V was pared by 3 bases and J by 1 base, with 8 bases of the junction left unmatched. The CDR3 DNA follows: TGTGCCTGGAGCCGACTAGCGGGAGGGCCCTTGTCCTACAATGAGCAGTTCTTC. This encodes CAWSRLAGGPLSYNEQFF.

The gene calls are TRBV27 and TRBJ1-3; maybe TRBD1 (5 bases). Germline values: CDR1 MNHEY, CDR2 SMNVEV (reference sequence). The CDR3 covers 16 residues. The germline V and J ends were trimmed by 3 bases and 0 bases, with 12 bases remaining between them. CDR3 nucleotide sequence: TGTGCCAGCAGTTTGACAGAGGACCACTCTGGAAACACCATATATTTT. Encoded protein: CASSLTEDHSGNTIYF.

The J gene is TRBJ2-5, the V gene TRBV30; 14 bases match TRBD2. Trimming cost V 5 bases and J 5 bases; bases outside gene matches: 7. Per the germline V gene, CDR1 is GTSNPN and CDR2 is SVGIG (reference sequence). This CDR3 has 15 residues. CDR3 in DNA: TGTGCCTGGCGACTAGCGGGAGGGCCCAGGGAGACCCAGTACTTC. It yields the protein CAWRLAGGPRETQYF.

The rearrangement uses TRBV27 and TRBJ2-1; perhaps TRBD2 as D (5 bases). Trimming stripped 5 bases from V and 2 bases from J, with 13 bases between. The V gene's germline CDR1 is MNHEY and CDR2 SMNVEV (reference sequence). The CDR3 is made up of 15 amino acids. The CDR3 coding sequence is TGTGCCAGCAGTCCCTCCCGGGGTCCCTACAATGAGCAGTTCTTC. Protein product: CASSPSRGPYNEQFF.

The genes are TRBV25-1 and TRBJ1-2; D ambiguous. Germline lookup yields CDR1 MGHDK and CDR2 SYGVNS. The CDR3 is made up of 12 amino acids. Trimming left V 3 bases short and J 3 bases short, with 5 bases between. The CDR3 loop is CASSDSYYGYTF. Written as DNA, the CDR3 is TGTGCCAGCAGTGACAGTTACTATGGCTACACCTTC.

The chain couples TRBV20-1 to TRBJ2-7, with D unclear. The CDR3 runs to 11 residues. V lost 6 bases and J lost 10, with 16 bases in between. Germline CDR1 is DFQATT and CDR2 is SNEGSKA (reference sequence). CDR3 region: CSALLSLEQYF. The CDR3 DNA is TGCAGTGCCTTACTCTCACTGGAACAGTACTTC.

The V and J genes are TRBV29-1 and TRBJ1-1, with 10 bases lining up with TRBD1. CDR1 and CDR2 from the germline V gene are SQVTM and ANQGSEA. With V trimmed by 7 bases and J by 0 bases, 5 bases remained unmatched. The CDR3 is 14 amino acids. The CDR3 reads CSGSTGGLNTEAFF. CDR3 nucleotide sequence: TGCAGCGGCTCGACAGGGGGCTTGAACACTGAAGCTTTCTTT. The complete variable domain, with remaining parts taken from reference TRBV29-1 and TRBJ1-1, reads SAVISQKPSRDICQRGTSLTIQCQVDSQVTMMFWYRQQPGQSLTLIATANQGSEATYESGFVIDKFPISRPNLTFSTLTVSNMSPEDSSIYLCSGSTGGLNTEAFFGQGTRLTVV.

The CDR3 bases are TGTGCCAGCAGCTTAGTCAGGGGCCCCTACGAGCAGTACTTC. This encodes CASSLVRGPYEQYF. V gene TRBV7-8 combines with J gene TRBJ2-7; maybe TRBD1 (6 bases). The germline gives CDR1 SGHVS, CDR2 FQNEAQ. The V end was cut by 1 base, the J end by 2 bases, with 9 bases between. The CDR3 is 14 residues long.

This sequence joins TRBV5-1 and TRBJ2-3; D may be TRBD1 (6 bases). V dropped 1 base and J dropped 2 bases, with 14 bases sitting between them. This CDR3 has 16 amino acids. Looked up from germline, CDR1 is SGHRS and CDR2 is YFSETQ. The CDR3, as DNA: TGCGCCAGCAGCTTGCAGGGGATCCCCCCCACAGATACGCAGTATTTT. This sequence encodes CASSLQGIPPTDTQYF.

This clone was seen only a few times. The chain links TRBV2 to TRBJ1-6; 7 bases fit TRBD1. This CDR3 region has 14 residues. From germline, CDR1 is SNHLY and CDR2 FYNNEI. The V and J ends lost 6 bases and 7 bases, in that order; junction bases with no gene match: 6. The CDR3, as DNA: TGTGCCAGCAGCAGGACAGGCTTCAATTCACCCCTCCACTTT. It codes for CASSRTGFNSPLHF.

This clone has a handful of counts. The chain carries TRBV7-9 and TRBJ1-5; D remains ambiguous. CDR3 length: 13 amino acids. Trimming pared 4 bases from V and 5 bases from J, leaving 9 bases between. The germline CDR1 and CDR2 sequences are SEHNR and FQNEAQ (reference sequence). The CDR3 nucleotides are TGTGCCAGCAGCTCCCAATTTCATCAGCCCCAGCATTTT. Its protein product is CASSSQFHQPQHF.